Sequencing of this T cell receptor beta chain was carried out in a study of T-cell memory formation after mild COVID-19. Overall study: The two donors had largely donor-specific TCR clusters.

5'RACE, which relied on constant-segment primers, yielded TCR alpha and TCR beta cDNA libraries carrying sample barcodes and UMIs. TCRdb redid the calling of the 5' RACE reads with MiXCR, one entry per CDR3 protein. The data show hundreds of thousands of distinct CDR3 sequences, roughly 13% seen once. To note about this clonotype: Its antigen is unknown.

CDR1 and CDR2 from the germline V gene are SGHTA and FQGNSA. V was clipped by 5 bases and J by 2 bases; unmatched bases: 7. CDR3 length: 16 amino acids. Broader study findings: Later expanders leaned toward CD4+, whereas clones contracting from day 15 to 85 were balanced CD4/CD8. Some clones that responded were present in memory (sampled pre-infection), which suggests cross-reactive memory joined.

This sequence joins TRBV7-2 and TRBJ2-3; TRBD1 matches at 10 bases. The clonotype was recovered from a man in his late teens or twenties who had mild COVID-19 (a few samples of this study predate the infection). Cell type and time point are not known. Sequencing was performed on PBMCs or a T cell subset sorted from them (not recorded which). The DNA of the CDR3 is TGTGCCAGCAGCCCCGGGACAGGGGCGGACACAGATACGCAGTATTTT. This gives the protein CASSPGTGADTDTQYF.